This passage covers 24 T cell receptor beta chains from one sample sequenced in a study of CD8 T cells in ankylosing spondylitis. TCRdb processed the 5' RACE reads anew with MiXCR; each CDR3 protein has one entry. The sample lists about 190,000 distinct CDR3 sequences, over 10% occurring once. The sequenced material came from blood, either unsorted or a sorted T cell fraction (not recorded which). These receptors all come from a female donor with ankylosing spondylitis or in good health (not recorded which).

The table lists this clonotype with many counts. The CDR3 sequence is CASSIDATDTQYF. The CDR3 region has the DNA TGTGCCAGTAGTATAGATGCAACCGATACGCAGTATTTT. The V call is TRBV19, the J call TRBJ2-3; no reliable D call. V was cut by 0 bases and J by 6 bases, with 7 bases left in between. CDR1 LNHDA and CDR2 SQIVND come from the germline V gene (reference sequence). This CDR3 spans 13 amino acids.

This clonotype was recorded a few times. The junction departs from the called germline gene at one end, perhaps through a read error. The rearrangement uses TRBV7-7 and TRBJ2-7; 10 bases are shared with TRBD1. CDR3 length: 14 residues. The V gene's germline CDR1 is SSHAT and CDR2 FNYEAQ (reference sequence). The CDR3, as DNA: TGTGCTAGCAGCTTACGGGACAGGGGTTACGAGCAGTACTTC. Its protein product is CASSLRDRGYEQYF.

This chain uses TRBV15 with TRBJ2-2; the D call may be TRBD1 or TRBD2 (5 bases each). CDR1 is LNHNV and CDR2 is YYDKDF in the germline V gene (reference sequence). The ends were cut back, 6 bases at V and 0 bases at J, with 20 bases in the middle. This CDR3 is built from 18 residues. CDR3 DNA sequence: TGTGCCACCAGTACCTCGGGACGGAGACAACCGAACACCGGGGAGCTGTTTTTT. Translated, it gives CATSTSGRRQPNTGELFF.

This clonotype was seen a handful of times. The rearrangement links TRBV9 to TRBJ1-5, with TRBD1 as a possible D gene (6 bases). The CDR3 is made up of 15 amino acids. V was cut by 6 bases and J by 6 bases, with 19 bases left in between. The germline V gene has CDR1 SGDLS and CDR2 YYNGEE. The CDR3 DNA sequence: TGTGCCAGCAACCTGGGAGGGGGGGTGAGTCAGCCCCAGCATTTT. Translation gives CASNLGGGVSQPQHF.

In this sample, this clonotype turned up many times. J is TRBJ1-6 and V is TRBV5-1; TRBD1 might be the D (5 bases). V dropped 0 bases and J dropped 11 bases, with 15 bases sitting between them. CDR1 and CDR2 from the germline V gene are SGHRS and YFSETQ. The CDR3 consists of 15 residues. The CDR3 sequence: CASSLAPGSGPPLHF. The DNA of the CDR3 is TGCGCCAGCAGCTTGGCGCCCGGCTCGGGGCCACCCCTCCACTTT. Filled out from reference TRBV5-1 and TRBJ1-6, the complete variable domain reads KAGVTQTPRYLIKTRGQQVTLSCSPISGHRSVSWYQQTPGQGLQFLFEYFSETQRNKGNFPGRFSGRQFSNSRSEMNVSTLELGDSALYLCASSLAPGSGPPLHFGNGTRLTVT.

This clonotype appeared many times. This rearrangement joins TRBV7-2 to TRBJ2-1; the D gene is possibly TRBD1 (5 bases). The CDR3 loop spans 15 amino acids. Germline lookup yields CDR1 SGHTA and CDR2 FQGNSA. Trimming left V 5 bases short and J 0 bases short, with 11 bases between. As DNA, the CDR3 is TGTGCCAGCAGCCCCCTTGACAGCTCCTACAATGAGCAGTTCTTC. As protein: CASSPLDSSYNEQFF.

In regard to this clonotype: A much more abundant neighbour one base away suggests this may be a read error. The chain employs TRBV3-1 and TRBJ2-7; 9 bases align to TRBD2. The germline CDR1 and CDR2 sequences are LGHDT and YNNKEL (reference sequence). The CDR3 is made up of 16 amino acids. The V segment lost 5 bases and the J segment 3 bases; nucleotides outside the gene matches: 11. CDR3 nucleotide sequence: TGTGCCAGCAGCACCGGGATTAGCGGGAGAATCTACGAGCAGTACTTC. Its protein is CASSTGISGRIYEQYF.

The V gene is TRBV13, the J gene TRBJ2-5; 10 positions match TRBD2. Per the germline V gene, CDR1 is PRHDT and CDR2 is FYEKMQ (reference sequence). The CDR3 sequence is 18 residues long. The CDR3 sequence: CTCSYPGLAPRTQETQYF. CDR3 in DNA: TGTACCTGCAGCTACCCGGGACTAGCGCCGAGGACCCAAGAGACCCAGTACTTC.

The CDR3 protein is CASSSDRTYNEQFF. For the CDR3, the DNA is TGTGCCAGTAGCTCGGACAGGACCTACAATGAGCAGTTCTTC. This sequence joins TRBV19 and TRBJ2-1, with 7 bases fitting TRBD1. J lost 2 bases, V lost 6 bases, and 4 bases had no gene match. Germline V CDR1 and CDR2: LNHDA, SQIVND (reference sequence). This CDR3 region has 14 residues.

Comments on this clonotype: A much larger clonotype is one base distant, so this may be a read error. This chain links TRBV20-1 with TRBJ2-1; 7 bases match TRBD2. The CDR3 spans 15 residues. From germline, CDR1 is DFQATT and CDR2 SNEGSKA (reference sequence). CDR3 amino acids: CSASPWASGYNVQFF. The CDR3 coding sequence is TGCAGTGCTTCGCCTTGGGCTAGCGGATACAATGTGCAGTTCTTC.

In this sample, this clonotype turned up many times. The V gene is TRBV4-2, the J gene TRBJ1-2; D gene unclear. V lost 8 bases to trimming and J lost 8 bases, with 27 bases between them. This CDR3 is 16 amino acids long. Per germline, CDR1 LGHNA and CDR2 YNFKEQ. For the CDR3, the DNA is TGTGCCAGCGCTCAGCGGATTATCTACCCGGTGGGCGGCTACACCTTC. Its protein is CASAQRIIYPVGGYTF.

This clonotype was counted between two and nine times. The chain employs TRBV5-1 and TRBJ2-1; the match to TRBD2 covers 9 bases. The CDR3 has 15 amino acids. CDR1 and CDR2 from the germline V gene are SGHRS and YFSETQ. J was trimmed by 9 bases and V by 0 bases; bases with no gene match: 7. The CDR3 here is CASSLEAGGPGEQFF. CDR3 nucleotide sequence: TGCGCCAGCAGCTTGGAGGCGGGAGGGCCGGGTGAGCAGTTCTTC.

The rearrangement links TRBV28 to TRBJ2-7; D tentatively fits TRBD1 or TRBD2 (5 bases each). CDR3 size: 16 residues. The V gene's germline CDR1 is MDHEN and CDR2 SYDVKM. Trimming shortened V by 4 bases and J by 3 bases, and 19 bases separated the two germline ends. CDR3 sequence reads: CASSSLDPGPRYEQYF. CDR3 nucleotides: TGTGCCAGCAGTTCACTAGACCCGGGGCCGCGCTACGAGCAGTACTTC.

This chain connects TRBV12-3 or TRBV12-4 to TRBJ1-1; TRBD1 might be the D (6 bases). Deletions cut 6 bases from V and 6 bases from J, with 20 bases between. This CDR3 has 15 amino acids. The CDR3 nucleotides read TGTGCCAGCAGACCCCCGGGACAAAGTTTCCCTGAAGCTTTCTTT. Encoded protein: CASRPPGQSFPEAFF.

CDR3 loop: CATSVLAGGGEQFF. The CDR3, as DNA: TGTGCCACCAGTGTCCTGGCGGGGGGCGGCGAGCAGTTCTTC. The V call is TRBV24-1, the J call TRBJ2-1; 8 nucleotides agree with TRBD2. The CDR3 contains 14 residues. Germline CDR1 reads KGHDR; CDR2 reads SFDVKD. Unmatched junction bases numbered 9, after V lost 5 bases and J lost 10 bases.

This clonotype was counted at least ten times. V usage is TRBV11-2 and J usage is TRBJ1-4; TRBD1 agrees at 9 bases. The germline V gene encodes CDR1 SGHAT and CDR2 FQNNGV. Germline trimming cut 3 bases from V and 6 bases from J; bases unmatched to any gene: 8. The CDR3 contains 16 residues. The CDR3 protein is CASSLVQGALYEKLFF. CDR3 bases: TGTGCCAGCAGCTTGGTACAGGGGGCCCTCTATGAAAAACTGTTTTTT.

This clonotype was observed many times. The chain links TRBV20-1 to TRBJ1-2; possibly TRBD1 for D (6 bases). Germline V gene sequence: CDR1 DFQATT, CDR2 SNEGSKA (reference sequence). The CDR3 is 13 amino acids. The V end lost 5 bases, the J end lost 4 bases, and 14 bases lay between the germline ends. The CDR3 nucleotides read TGCAGTGCTCCTGGACAGTCACTCTATGGCTACACCTTC. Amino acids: CSAPGQSLYGYTF.

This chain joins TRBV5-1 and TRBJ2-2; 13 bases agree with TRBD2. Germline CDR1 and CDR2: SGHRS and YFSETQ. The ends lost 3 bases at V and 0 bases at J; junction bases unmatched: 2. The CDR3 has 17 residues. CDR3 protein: CASSWGTSGTNTGELFF. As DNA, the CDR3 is TGCGCCAGCAGCTGGGGGACTAGCGGGACGAACACCGGGGAGCTGTTTTTT.

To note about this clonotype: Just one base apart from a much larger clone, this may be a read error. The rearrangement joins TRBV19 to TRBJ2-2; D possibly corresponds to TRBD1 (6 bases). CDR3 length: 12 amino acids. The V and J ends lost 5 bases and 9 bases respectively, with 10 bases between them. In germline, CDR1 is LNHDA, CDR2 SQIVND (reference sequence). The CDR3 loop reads CASSPRDRELFF. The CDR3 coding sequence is TGTGCCAGTAGTCCCCGGGACAGGGAGCTGTTTTTT.

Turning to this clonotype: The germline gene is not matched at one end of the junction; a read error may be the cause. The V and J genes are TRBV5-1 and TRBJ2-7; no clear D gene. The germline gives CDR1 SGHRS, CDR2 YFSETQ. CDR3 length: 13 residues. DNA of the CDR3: TGCGCCAGCAGGGTATCGGAATCCTCCGAGCAGTACTTC. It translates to CASRVSESSEQYF.

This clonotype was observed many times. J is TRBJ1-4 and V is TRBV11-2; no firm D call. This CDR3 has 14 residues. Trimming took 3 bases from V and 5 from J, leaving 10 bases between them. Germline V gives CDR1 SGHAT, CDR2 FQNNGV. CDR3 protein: CASSFWQQNEKLFF. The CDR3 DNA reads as TGTGCCAGCAGCTTTTGGCAGCAGAATGAAAAACTGTTTTTT.

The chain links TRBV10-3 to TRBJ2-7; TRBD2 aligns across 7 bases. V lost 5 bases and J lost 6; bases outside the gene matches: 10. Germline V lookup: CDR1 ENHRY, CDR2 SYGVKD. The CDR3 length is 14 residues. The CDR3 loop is CAISSRTSEGEQYF. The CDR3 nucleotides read TGTGCCATCAGTTCGCGAACTAGCGAGGGCGAGCAGTACTTC.

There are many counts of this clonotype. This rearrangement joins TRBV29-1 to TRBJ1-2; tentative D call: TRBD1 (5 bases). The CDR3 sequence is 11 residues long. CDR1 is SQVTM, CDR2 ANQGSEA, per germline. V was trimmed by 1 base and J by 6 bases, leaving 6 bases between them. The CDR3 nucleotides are TGCAGCGTTGAAGGGGGGGATGGCTACACCTTC. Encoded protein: CSVEGGDGYTF.

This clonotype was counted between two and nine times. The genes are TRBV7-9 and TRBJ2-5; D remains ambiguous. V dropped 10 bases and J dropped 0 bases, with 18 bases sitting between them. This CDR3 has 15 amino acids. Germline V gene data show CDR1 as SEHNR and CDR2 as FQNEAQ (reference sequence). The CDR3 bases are TGTGCCACCGGATTCTGGGCAGCCGACCAAGAGACCCAGTACTTC. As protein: CATGFWAADQETQYF.